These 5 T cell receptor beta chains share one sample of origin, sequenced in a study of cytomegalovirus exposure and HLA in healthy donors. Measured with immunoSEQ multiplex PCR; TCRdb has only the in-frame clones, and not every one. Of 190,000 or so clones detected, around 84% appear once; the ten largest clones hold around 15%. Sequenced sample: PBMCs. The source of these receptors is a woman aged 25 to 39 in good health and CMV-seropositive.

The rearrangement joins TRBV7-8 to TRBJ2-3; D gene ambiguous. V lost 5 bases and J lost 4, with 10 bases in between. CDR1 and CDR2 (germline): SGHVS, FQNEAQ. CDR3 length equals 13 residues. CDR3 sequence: CASSHPPADTQYF. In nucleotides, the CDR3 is TGTGCCAGCAGCCACCCGCCGGCAGATACGCAGTATTTT. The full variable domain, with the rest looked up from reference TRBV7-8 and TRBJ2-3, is GAGVSQSPRYKVAKRGQDVALRCDPISGHVSLFWYQQALGQGPEFLTYFQNEAQLDKSGLPSDRFFAERPEGSVSTLKIQRTQQEDSAVYLCASSHPPADTQYFGPGTRLTVL.

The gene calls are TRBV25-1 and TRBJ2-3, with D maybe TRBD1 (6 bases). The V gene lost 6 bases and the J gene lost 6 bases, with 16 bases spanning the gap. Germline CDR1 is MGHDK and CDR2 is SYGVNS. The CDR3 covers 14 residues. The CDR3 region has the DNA TGTGCCAGCAGAGATGGGCAGGGGAAGGATACGCAGTATTTT. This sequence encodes CASRDGQGKDTQYF.

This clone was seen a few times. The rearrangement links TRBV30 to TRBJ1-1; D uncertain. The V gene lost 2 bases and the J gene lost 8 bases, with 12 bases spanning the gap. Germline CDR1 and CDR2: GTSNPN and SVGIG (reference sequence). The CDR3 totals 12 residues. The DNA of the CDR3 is TGTGCCTGGAGTTATGGGTTGAGGGAAGCTTTCTTT. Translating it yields CAWSYGLREAFF.

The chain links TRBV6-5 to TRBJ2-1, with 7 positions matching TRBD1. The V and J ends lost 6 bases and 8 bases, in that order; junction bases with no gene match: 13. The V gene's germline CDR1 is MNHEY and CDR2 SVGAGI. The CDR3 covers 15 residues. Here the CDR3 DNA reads TGTGCCAGCAGCCCCCGGACAGGACGGGTGGATGAGCAGTTCTTC. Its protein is CASSPRTGRVDEQFF.

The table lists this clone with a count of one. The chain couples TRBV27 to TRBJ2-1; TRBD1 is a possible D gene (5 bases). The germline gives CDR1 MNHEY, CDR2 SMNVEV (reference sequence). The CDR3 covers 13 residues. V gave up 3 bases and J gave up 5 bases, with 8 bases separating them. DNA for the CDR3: TGTGCCAGCAGTTTTGCCAGGGACAATGAGCAGTTCTTC. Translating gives CASSFARDNEQFF.